This T cell receptor beta chain was retrieved from a study of CD8 T cells in Susac syndrome (dated by TCRdb to between 2018 and 2021). Study-wide context: Among the sequenced Susac syndrome patients, about six had clinically active disease and 8 or 9 were in clinical remission. Whether CD8+ T cell activation and differentiation in Susac syndrome was antigen driven was tested using repertoire sequencing. At blood withdrawal, Susac syndrome patients were therapy-naive, treated with corticosteroids (with IVIg additionally given to some), or treated with IVIg alone. What the research found in general, with its limitations: The TCR sequencing and HLA analysis was acknowledged to have included a relatively small number of individuals. In patients with Susac syndrome, the CD4+ T cell repertoire showed no detectable clonal expansion.

High-throughput TCR beta sequencing profiled peripheral blood CD8+ and CD4+ T cells from healthy donors, Susac syndrome patients and multiple sclerosis patients. Recently defined diagnostic criteria for definite or probable disease were met by the Susac syndrome patients. Bulk CD8+ and CD4+ T cells were purified magnetically by negative isolation, whereas CD8+ TEMRA cells were enriched by FACS. Blood was drawn into EDTA tubes, processed within 24 hours, and PBMCs were isolated by density gradient centrifugation. PBMCs intended for TCR sequencing were cryopreserved in liquid nitrogen and thawed later in a water bath at 37 degrees C. The sorted or isolated CD4+, CD8+ and CD8+ TEMRA cells had a purity of 90% or higher. RNA was extracted using the RNeasy kit, and roughly 0.5 to 1 microgram was reverse transcribed with random hexamers. The immunoSEQ multiplex PCR assay, covering 54 Vbeta and 13 Jbeta segments, was used to amplify TCR beta CDR3 regions. PCR amplification bias was corrected by using a synthetic template baseline for primer optimization and computational correction. For the original study's pipeline: Reads were annotated to V, D and J genes according to IMGT and were analyzed with immunoSEQ Analyzer, with only productive sequences retained. Clonality was computed as one minus Shannon entropy normalized by log2 of the number of productive unique sequences. Public and private clones were assessed among the 100 most prevalent clones of each patient and control. A clone was defined as Susac-specific if it was absent from the healthy and MS cohorts, from about a thousand published viral clones and from other ImmuneACCESS disease sequences. TCRdb passed the public sequencing reads through fastp at Q25 and MiXCR, retaining productive beta sequences. A single entry per CDR3 protein holds the most common genes and DNA from its merged rows. For this entry, the V and J calls and clone size follow TCRdb and not the study's own pipeline. Recorded for this sample are about 180,000 distinct CDR3 sequences; over 90% of them occurred a single time. The ten most abundant clones make up 0.099% of the sample.

With regard to this clonotype: This receptor's antigen is unknown. No much larger clone exists at a distance of one base, and base qualities are not known.

The sample consisted of CD4+ T cells from PBMCs. The origin of this receptor is a human donor with Susac syndrome.

Read as DNA, the sequence is TGTGCCAGCAGCCCCACCGGACGAGGGGGCCTGAATTCACCCCTCCACTTT. The resulting protein is CASSPTGRGGLNSPLHF. The receptor chain draws on TRBV28 and TRBJ1-6; the junction holds 7 bases that match TRBD1. The CDR3 measures 17 amino acids from cysteine to phenylalanine. Solely the CDR3 DNA is kept, with 51 bases framed from the first base. Trimming accounts for 6 bases at V and 7 bases at J, while the number of junction bases matched to no gene is 15. The germline V gene specifies MDHEN as CDR1 and SYDVKM as CDR2. With the rest looked up from the reference TRBV28 and TRBJ1-6 genes rather than sequenced, the full variable domain is DVKVTQSSRYLVKRTGEKVFLECVQDMDHENMFWYRQDPGLGLRLIYFSYDVKMKEKGDIPEGYSVSREKKERFSLILESASTNQTSMYLCASSPTGRGGLNSPLHFGNGTRLTVT.